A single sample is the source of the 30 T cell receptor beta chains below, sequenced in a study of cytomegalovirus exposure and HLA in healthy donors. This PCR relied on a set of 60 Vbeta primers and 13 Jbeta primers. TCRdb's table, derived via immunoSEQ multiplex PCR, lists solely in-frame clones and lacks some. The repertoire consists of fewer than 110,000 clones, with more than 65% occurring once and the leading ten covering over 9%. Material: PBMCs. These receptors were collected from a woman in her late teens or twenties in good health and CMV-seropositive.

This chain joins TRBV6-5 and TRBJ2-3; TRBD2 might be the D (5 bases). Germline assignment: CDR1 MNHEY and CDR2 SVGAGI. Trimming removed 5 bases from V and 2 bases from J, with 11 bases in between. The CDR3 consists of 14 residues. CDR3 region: CASSPAGLTDTQYF. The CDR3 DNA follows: TGTGCCAGCAGTCCCGCGGGTCTCACAGATACGCAGTATTTT.

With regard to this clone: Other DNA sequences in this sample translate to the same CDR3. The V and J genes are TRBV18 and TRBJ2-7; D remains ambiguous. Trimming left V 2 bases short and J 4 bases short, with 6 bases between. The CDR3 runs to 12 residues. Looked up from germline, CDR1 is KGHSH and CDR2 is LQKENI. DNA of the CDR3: TGTGCCAGCTCACCAAGCCTATACGAGCAGTACTTC. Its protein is CASSPSLYEQYF.

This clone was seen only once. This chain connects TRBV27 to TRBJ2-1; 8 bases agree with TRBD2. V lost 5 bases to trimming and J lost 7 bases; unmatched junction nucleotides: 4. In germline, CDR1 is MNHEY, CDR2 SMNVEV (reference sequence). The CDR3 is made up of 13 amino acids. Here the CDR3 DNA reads TGTGCCAGCAGTCTTAGCGGGAATAATGAGCAGTTCTTC. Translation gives CASSLSGNNEQFF.

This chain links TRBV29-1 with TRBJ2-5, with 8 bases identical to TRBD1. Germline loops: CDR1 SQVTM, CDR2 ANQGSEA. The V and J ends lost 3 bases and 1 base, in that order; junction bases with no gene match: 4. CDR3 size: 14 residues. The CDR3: CSVDDRGVQETQYF. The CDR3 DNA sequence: TGCAGCGTTGACGACAGGGGCGTCCAAGAGACCCAGTACTTC.

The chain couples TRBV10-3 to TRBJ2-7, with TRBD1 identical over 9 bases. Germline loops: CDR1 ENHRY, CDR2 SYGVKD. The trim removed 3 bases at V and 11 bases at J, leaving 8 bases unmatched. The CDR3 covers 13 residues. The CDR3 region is CAISDLTGGVEYF. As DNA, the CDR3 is TGTGCCATCAGTGACCTTACAGGGGGCGTGGAGTACTTC.

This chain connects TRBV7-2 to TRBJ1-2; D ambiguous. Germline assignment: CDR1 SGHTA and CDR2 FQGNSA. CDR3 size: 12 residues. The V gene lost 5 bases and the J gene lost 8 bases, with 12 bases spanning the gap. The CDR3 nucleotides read TGTGCCAGCAGCCCACGGACGGGAGGCTACACCTTC. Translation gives CASSPRTGGYTF.

CDR3 sequence (DNA): TGTGCCACCTTGCAAGGGGCCGGTAACTATGGCTACACCTTC. Translated: CATLQGAGNYGYTF. V and J are TRBV10-3 and TRBJ1-2, with D perhaps TRBD1 (5 bases). CDR1 and CDR2 (germline): ENHRY, SYGVKD. The CDR3 has 14 residues. Trimming took off 10 bases at V and 1 base at J, with 16 bases between the two ends.

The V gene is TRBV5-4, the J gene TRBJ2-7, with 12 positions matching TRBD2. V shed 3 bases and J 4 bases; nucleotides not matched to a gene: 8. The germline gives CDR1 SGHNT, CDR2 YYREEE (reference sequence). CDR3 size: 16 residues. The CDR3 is CASSYRLAGAVYEQYF. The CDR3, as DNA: TGTGCCAGCAGCTACCGACTAGCGGGGGCAGTATACGAGCAGTACTTC.

This CDR3 reads CASSLTSNEKLFF. The CDR3 coding sequence is TGTGCCAGCAGTTTAACAAGTAATGAAAAACTGTTTTTT. The rearrangement links TRBV28 to TRBJ1-4; D remains unclear. The germline CDR1 and CDR2 sequences are MDHEN and SYDVKM. The V end was cut by 2 bases, the J end by 4 bases, with 5 bases between. The CDR3 runs to 13 residues.

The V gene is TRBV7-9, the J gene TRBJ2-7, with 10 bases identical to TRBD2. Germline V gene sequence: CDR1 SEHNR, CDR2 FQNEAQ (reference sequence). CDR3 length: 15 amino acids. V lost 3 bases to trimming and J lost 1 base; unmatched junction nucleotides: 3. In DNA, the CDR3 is TGTGCCAGCAGCTTGGGTAGCGGGAGGTCCTACGAGCAGTACTTC. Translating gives CASSLGSGRSYEQYF.

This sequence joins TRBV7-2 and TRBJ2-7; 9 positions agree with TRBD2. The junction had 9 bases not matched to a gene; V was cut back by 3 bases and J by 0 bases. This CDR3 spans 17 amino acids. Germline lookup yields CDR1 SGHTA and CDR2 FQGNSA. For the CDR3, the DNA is TGTGCCAGCAGCTTCCTCGGACTAGCGATGAGCTCCTACGAGCAGTACTTC. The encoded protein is CASSFLGLAMSSYEQYF.

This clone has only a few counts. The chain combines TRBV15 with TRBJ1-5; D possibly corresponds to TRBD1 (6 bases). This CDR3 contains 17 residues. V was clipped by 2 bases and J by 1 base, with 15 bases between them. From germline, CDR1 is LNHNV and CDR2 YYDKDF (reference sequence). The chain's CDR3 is CATSRTLQGGSNQPQHF. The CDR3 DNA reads TGTGCCACCAGCAGAACACTACAGGGTGGAAGCAATCAGCCCCAGCATTTT. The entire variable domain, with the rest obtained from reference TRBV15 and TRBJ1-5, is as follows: DAMVIQNPRYQVTQFGKPVTLSCSQTLNHNVMYWYQQKSSQAPKLLFHYYDKDFNNEADTPDNFQSRRPNTSFCFLDIRSPGLGDTAMYLCATSRTLQGGSNQPQHFGDGTRLSIL.

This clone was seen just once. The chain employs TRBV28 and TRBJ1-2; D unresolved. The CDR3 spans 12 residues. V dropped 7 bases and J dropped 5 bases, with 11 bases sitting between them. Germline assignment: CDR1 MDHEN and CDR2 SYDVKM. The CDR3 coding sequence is TGTGCCAGCAATCCCGGGATTTATGGCTACACCTTC. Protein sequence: CASNPGIYGYTF.

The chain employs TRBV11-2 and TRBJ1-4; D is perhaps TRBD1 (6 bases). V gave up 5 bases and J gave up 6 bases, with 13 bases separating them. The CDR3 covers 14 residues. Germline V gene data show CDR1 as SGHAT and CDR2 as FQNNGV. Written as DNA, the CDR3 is TGTGCCAGCAGCAGGAACAGGGCTGATGAAAAACTGTTTTTT. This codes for CASSRNRADEKLFF.

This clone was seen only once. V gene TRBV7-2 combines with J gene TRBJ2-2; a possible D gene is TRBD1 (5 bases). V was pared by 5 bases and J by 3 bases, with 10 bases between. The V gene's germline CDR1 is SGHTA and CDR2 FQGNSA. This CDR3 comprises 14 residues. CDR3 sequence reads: CASSPQGDTGELFF. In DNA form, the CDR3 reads TGTGCCAGCAGCCCACAAGGGGACACCGGGGAGCTGTTTTTT.

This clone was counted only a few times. The CDR3 here is CAISESPSGRGAYEQYF. The CDR3, as DNA: TGTGCCATCAGTGAGTCTCCTAGCGGGAGGGGGGCTTACGAGCAGTACTTC. This chain connects TRBV10-3 to TRBJ2-7, with TRBD2 identical over 12 bases. Germline CDR1 and CDR2: ENHRY and SYGVKD. V lost 0 bases, J lost 4 bases, and 7 bases stayed unmatched. The CDR3 contains 17 residues.

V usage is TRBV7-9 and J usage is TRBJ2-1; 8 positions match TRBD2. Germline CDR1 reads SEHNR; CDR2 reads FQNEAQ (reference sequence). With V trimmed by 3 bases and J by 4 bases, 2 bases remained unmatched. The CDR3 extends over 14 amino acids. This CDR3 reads CASSFSGTYNEQFF. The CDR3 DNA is TGTGCCAGCAGCTTTAGCGGGACGTACAATGAGCAGTTCTTC.

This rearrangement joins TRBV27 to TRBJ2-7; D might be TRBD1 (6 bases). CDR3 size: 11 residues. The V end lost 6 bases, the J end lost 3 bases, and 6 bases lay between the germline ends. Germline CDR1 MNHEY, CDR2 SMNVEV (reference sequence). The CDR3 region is CASRDSYEQYF. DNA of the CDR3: TGTGCCAGCAGGGACAGCTACGAGCAGTACTTC.

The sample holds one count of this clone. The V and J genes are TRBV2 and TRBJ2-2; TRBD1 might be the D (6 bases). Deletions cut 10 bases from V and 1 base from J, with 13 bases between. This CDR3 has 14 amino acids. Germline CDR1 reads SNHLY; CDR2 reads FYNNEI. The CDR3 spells CATRGGLNTGELFF. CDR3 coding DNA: TGTGCCACCAGAGGGGGATTGAACACCGGGGAGCTGTTTTTT.

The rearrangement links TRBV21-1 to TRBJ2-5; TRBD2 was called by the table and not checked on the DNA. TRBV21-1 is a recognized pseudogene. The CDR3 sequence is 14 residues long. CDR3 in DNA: TGTGCCAGCAGCCGGACTAGCGGGAAAGAGACCCAGTACTTC. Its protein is CASSRTSGKETQYF.

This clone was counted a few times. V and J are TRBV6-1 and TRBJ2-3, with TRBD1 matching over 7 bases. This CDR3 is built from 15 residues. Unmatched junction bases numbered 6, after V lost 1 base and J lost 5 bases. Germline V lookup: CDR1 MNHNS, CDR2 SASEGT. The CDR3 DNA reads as TGTGCCAGCAGTGAAGAAGGCAGGGGGAAAGATACGCAGTATTTT. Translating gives CASSEEGRGKDTQYF.

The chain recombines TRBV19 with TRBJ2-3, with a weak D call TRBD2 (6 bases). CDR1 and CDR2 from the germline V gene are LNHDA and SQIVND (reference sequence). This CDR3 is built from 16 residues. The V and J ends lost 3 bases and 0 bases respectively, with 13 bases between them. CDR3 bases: TGTGCCAGTAGTATGAGGCTAGCGACTAGCACAGATACGCAGTATTTT. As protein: CASSMRLATSTDTQYF.

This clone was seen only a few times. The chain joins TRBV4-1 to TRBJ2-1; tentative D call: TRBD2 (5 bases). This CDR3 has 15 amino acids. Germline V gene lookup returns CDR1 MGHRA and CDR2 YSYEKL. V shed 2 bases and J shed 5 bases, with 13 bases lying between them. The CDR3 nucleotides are TGCGCCAGCAGCCAATCCGCGGCGGGCCACAATGAGCAGTTCTTC. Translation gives CASSQSAAGHNEQFF.

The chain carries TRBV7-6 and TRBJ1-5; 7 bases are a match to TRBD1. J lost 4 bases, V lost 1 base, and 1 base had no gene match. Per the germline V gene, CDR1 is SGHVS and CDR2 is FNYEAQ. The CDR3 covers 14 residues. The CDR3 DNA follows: TGTGCCAGCAGCTTAGAACAGGGGAATCAGCCCCAGCATTTT. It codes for CASSLEQGNQPQHF.

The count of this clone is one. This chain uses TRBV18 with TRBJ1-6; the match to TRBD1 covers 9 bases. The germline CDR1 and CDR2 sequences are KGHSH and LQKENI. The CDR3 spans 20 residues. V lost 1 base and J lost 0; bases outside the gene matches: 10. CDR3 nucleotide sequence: TGTGCCAGCTCACCACTGCAGACAGGGGGAAATAGCTCCTATAATTCACCCCTCCACTTT. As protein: CASSPLQTGGNSSYNSPLHF.

The CDR3 protein is CASSQERSYYYEQYF. The CDR3 nucleotides are TGCGCCAGCAGCCAAGAGAGGTCCTATTACTACGAGCAGTACTTC. J is TRBJ2-7 and V is TRBV4-3; D remains ambiguous. Germline CDR1 and CDR2: LGHNA and YSLEER. This CDR3 contains 15 residues. Trimming removed 0 bases at V and 3 bases at J, with 12 bases between.

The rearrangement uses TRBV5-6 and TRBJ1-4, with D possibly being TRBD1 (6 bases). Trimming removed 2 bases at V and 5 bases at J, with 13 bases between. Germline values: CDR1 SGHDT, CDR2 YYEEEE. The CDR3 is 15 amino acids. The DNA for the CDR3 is TGTGCCAGCAGCTTATTGGGCAGGGGAAATGAAAAACTGTTTTTT. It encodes CASSLLGRGNEKLFF.

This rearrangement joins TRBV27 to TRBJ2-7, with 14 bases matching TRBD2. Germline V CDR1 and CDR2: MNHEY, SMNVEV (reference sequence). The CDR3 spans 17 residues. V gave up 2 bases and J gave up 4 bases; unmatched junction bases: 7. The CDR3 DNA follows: TGTGCCAGCAGTTTAGTGGGGACTAGCGGGAGTTTATACGAGCAGTACTTC. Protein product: CASSLVGTSGSLYEQYF.

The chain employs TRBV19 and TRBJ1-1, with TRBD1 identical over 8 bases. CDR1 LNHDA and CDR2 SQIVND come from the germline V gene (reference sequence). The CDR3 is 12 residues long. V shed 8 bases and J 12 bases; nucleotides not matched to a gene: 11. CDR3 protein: CASFRDRFETFF. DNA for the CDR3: TGTGCCAGTTTCCGGGACAGGTTCGAAACTTTCTTT.

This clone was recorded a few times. CDR3 amino acids: CASSQDHETNEQFF. For the CDR3, the DNA is TGCGCCAGCAGCCAAGATCATGAGACTAACGAGCAGTTCTTC. This chain connects TRBV4-3 to TRBJ2-1; a possible D gene is TRBD2 (5 bases). The ends were cut back, 0 bases at V and 10 bases at J, with 13 bases in the middle. Germline loops: CDR1 LGHNA, CDR2 YSLEER. The CDR3 contains 14 residues.